The 12 T cell receptor beta chains listed next were all sequenced from one sample in a study of T cell repertoires in MIS-A myocarditis. TCRdb's copy holds only in-frame clones and misses some; the assay was immunoSEQ multiplex PCR. The sample yields approximately 7,200 clones, nearly 80% seen once. The sample was right inferior lung lobe tissue obtained at autopsy. The receptor set was obtained from a man aged 18-30 years with fulminant myocarditis from multisystem inflammatory syndrome in adults (MIS-A) after COVID-19.

The J gene is TRBJ1-1, the V gene TRBV5-1, with a weak D call TRBD1 (6 bases). This CDR3 spans 14 amino acids. CDR1 and CDR2 (germline): SGHRS, YFSETQ. Trimming stripped 4 bases from V and 4 bases from J, with 14 bases between. This CDR3 reads CASSQGGLGTEAFF. CDR3 in DNA: TGCGCCAGCAGCCAAGGGGGATTGGGCACTGAAGCTTTCTTT.

The gene calls are TRBV10-3 and TRBJ2-1; 8 bases are shared with TRBD1. Germline CDR1 ENHRY, CDR2 SYGVKD. CDR3 length equals 14 residues. V was clipped by 6 bases and J by 6 bases; unmatched bases: 7. This CDR3 reads CAIRPSTGGNEQFF. In nucleotides, the CDR3 is TGTGCCATCAGACCCTCCACAGGGGGCAATGAGCAGTTCTTC.

The chain links TRBV2 to TRBJ1-5; D gene uncertain. The CDR3 runs 12 residues. Trimming took 4 bases from V and 6 from J, leaving 7 bases between them. The V gene's germline CDR1 is SNHLY and CDR2 FYNNEI. The DNA of the CDR3 is TGTGCCAGCAGTGTCGTGGGTCAGCCCCAGCATTTT. It yields the protein CASSVVGQPQHF.

The J gene is TRBJ2-2, the V gene TRBV14, with D possibly matching TRBD2 (5 bases). The germline V gene encodes CDR1 SGHDN and CDR2 FVKESK. The V gene lost 0 bases and the J gene lost 5 bases, with 10 bases spanning the gap. This CDR3 has 15 residues. Here the CDR3 reads CASSQELLVTGELFF. DNA of the CDR3: TGTGCCAGCAGCCAAGAGTTACTAGTTACCGGGGAGCTGTTTTTT.

This clone was seen once. This chain links TRBV3-1 (or the pseudogene TRBV3-2) with TRBJ2-1; TRBD2 matches at 11 bases. The CDR3 length is 15 residues. Germline V gene sequence: CDR1 LGHDT, CDR2 YNNKEL (reference sequence). The junction had 0 bases not matched to a gene; V was cut back by 1 base and J by 4 bases. CDR3 DNA sequence: TGTGCCAGCAGCCAAGCTAGCGGGGGGTACAATGAGCAGTTCTTC. Its translation: CASSQASGGYNEQFF.

This clone has only a few counts. The rearrangement links TRBV4-2 to TRBJ2-3, with 11 bases lining up with TRBD2. Germline V lookup: CDR1 LGHNA, CDR2 YNFKEQ. This CDR3 comprises 17 residues. Trimming removed 1 base from V and 1 base from J; junction bases left unmatched: 4. The CDR3 here is CASSQVYSGGGTDTQYF. The CDR3 coding sequence is TGTGCCAGCAGCCAAGTCTATAGCGGGGGGGGCACAGATACGCAGTATTTT.

CDR3 in DNA: TGTGCCAGCAGTGAAGGTCTTGAGGGGGGCACTGAAGCTTTCTTT. This gives the protein CASSEGLEGGTEAFF. V gene TRBV6-1 combines with J gene TRBJ1-1, with D perhaps TRBD1 (6 bases). The V end was cut by 1 base, the J end by 4 bases, with 13 bases between. The CDR3 contains 15 residues. Looked up from germline, CDR1 is MNHNS and CDR2 is SASEGT.

This rearrangement joins TRBV12-3 or TRBV12-4 to TRBJ1-2; D is undetermined. The germline V and J ends were trimmed by 1 base and 4 bases, with 7 bases remaining between them. The CDR3 has 13 residues. DNA for the CDR3: TGTGCCAGCAGTTTAGGGCAGTCCTATGGCTACACCTTC. This encodes CASSLGQSYGYTF.

This chain joins TRBV5-8 and TRBJ2-7; D is possibly TRBD2 (7 bases). Between the trimmed V and J ends, which lost 1 base and 2 bases, there was a span of 13 bases. Germline values: CDR1 SGHTS, CDR2 YDEGEE. The CDR3 spans 15 residues. CDR3 coding DNA: TGTGCCAGCAGCTTGCCCAGCGGGGACACCTACGAGCAGTACTTC. Translating it yields CASSLPSGDTYEQYF.

The rearrangement links TRBV28 to TRBJ1-5; D perhaps matches TRBD1 (5 bases). The CDR3 totals 15 residues. Germline CDR1 MDHEN, CDR2 SYDVKM. V lost 6 bases and J lost 3, with 15 bases in between. DNA for the CDR3: TGTGCCAGCAGCCGTGTGTCCAGGGACAATCAGCCCCAGCATTTT. Encoded protein: CASSRVSRDNQPQHF.

The chain couples TRBV18 to TRBJ2-1; D remains unclear. V lost 2 bases, J lost 8 bases, and 4 bases lay in between. From germline, CDR1 is KGHSH and CDR2 LQKENI. The CDR3 totals 11 residues. CDR3 amino acids: CASSPSDEQFF. The DNA for the CDR3 is TGTGCCAGCTCACCATCGGATGAGCAGTTCTTC. Based on the CDR3 plus reference TRBV18 and TRBJ2-1, the full variable domain is NAGVMQNPRHLVRRRGQEARLRCSPMKGHSHVYWYRQLPEEGLKFMVYLQKENIIDESGMPKERFSAEFPKEGPSILRIQQVVRGDSAAYFCASSPSDEQFFGPGTRLTVL.

The chain uses TRBV19 and TRBJ1-4, with D uncertain. Germline CDR1 is LNHDA and CDR2 is SQIVND (reference sequence). V was clipped by 11 bases and J by 7 bases, with 14 bases between them. The CDR3 consists of 12 residues. Here the CDR3 DNA reads TGTGCCGTAGAATTGGAGAGTGAAAAACTGTTTTTT. Its protein product is CAVELESEKLFF.